Listed below are T cell receptor beta chains from one sample, sequenced in a study of blood T cell repertoires in COVID-19. Some clones are missing from TCRdb's copy, which holds only in-frame ones; the method was immunoSEQ multiplex PCR. The table has a few hundred thousand clones, roughly 90% seen once. Sequenced sample: PBMCs or T cells enriched from blood (not recorded which). The receptors were gathered from a woman in her 30s who had recovered from COVID-19. The CDR3 runs from the conserved cysteine through the conserved F or W. A D gene is named only where the DNA matches it firmly. Rows give clone size only sometimes, using once, few, many, or a class for an expanded clone.

clone_size j_call v_call d_call cdr3_nt cdr3_aa
NA TRBJ1-1 TRBV7-9 NA TGTGCCAGCAGCTCCCAAGCCATCGACACTGAAGCTTTCTTT CASSSQAIDTEAFF
NA TRBJ2-6 TRBV29-1 NA TGCAGCGTTATCCTTTCTGGGGCCAACGTCCTGACTTTC CSVILSGANVLTF
NA TRBJ2-1 TRBV27 NA TGTGCCAGCAGTTTAGAACAGGATTTTAGCTCCTACAATGAGCAGTTCTTC CASSLEQDFSSYNEQFF
NA TRBJ1-1 TRBV25-1 TRBD1 TGTGCCAGCAGTGAATGGGGGACAGGGTCGGTGACTGAAGCTTTCTTT CASSEWGTGSVTEAFF
once TRBJ1-3 TRBV5-5 NA TGTGCCAGCAGTCTTACACTGGCTAGTGGAAACACCATATATTTT CASSLTLASGNTIYF
NA TRBJ2-7 TRBV7-9 NA TGTGCCAGCAGCTTGGAGGTTTCCTACGAGCAGTACTTC CASSLEVSYEQYF
NA TRBJ1-1 TRBV28 NA TGTGCCAGCAGTTTATTGTCCAGGGAGAACACTGAAGCTTTCTTT CASSLLSRENTEAFF
NA TRBJ1-5 TRBV18 TRBD1 TGTGCCAGCTCACTTGGACAGGGGTGGGTTCAGCCCCAGCATTTT CASSLGQGWVQPQHF
NA TRBJ1-4 TRBV4-3 NA TGCGCCAGCAGCCAAGATTTGGGGCCAACTAATGAAAAACTGTTTTTT CASSQDLGPTNEKLFF
once TRBJ2-3 TRBV5-1 NA TGCGCCAGCAGCTCGGTGACTAGCACAGATACGCAGTATTTT CASSSVTSTDTQYF
once TRBJ1-5 TRBV10-3 NA TGTGCCATCAGCTCCAGGGGAGAGGGCAATCAGCCCCAGCATTTT CAISSRGEGNQPQHF
NA TRBJ2-2 TRBV2 NA TGTGCCAGCATTTGGCAGGCGAACACCGGGGAGCTGTTTTTT CASIWQANTGELFF
NA TRBJ2-1 TRBV2 NA TGTGCCAGCAGTGGGCCCGACAGCAATGAGCAGTTCTTC CASSGPDSNEQFF
NA TRBJ1-1 TRBV10-3 TRBD1 TGTGCCATCAGTGGACAGGGGCTCCCTGAAGCTTTCTTT CAISGQGLPEAFF
NA TRBJ1-2 TRBV7-2 TRBD1 TGTGCCAGCAGCTCCCGAACCGGGACAGGGGGCGATATTTATGGCTACACCTTC CASSSRTGTGGDIYGYTF
NA TRBJ1-1 TRBV28 NA TGTGCCAGCGGCCCGGGTGTTCCTGAAGCTTTCTTT CASGPGVPEAFF
NA TRBJ1-5 TRBV19 NA TGTGCCAGTAGTAGCTACCCTAGCAATCAGCCCCAGCATTTT CASSSYPSNQPQHF
NA TRBJ1-4 TRBV5-1 TRBD1 TGCGCCAGCAGCTTGGACGCCGGGACAGGGGTATCGACGGTGTTTTTT CASSLDAGTGVSTVFF
NA TRBJ2-2 TRBV19 NA TGTGCCAGTAGTATACGCGGTGAGGGCGGGGAGCTGTTTTTT CASSIRGEGGELFF
NA TRBJ1-4 TRBV5-1 NA TGCGCCAGCAGCAAGCAACAGACAACTAATGAAAAACTGTTTTTT CASSKQQTTNEKLFF
NA TRBJ1-5 TRBV28 NA TGTGCCAGCAGTTCCAGGGATCAGCCCCAGCATTTT CASSSRDQPQHF
NA TRBJ1-5 TRBV3-1/TRBV3-2 TRBD1 TGTGCCAGCAGTAACAGGGGGCGAGTTAGCAATCAGCCCCAGCATTTT CASSNRGRVSNQPQHF
once TRBJ2-3 TRBV18 TRBD2 TGTGCCAGCTCACCCCTAGCGGGGGAGACAGATACGCAGTATTTT CASSPLAGETDTQYF
few TRBJ2-3 TRBV30 NA TGTGCCTGGGGAGCACAGGGATTTACTAGCACAGATACGCAGTATTTT CAWGAQGFTSTDTQYF
NA TRBJ2-3 TRBV10-3 TRBD2 TGTGCCATCAGGGGTACGACTAGCGGGGGGAAAACAGATACGCAGTATTTT CAIRGTTSGGKTDTQYF